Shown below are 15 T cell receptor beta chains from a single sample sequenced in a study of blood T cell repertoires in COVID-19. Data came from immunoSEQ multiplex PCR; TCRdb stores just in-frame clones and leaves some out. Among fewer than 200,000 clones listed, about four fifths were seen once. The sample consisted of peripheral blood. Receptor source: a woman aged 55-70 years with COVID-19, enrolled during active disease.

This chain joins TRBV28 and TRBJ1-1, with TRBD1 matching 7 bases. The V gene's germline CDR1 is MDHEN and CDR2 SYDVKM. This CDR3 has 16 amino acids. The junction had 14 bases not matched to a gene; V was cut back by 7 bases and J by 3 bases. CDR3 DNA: TGTGCCAGCACTACCCCCATCGGGACAGCACACACTGAAGCTTTCTTT. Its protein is CASTTPIGTAHTEAFF. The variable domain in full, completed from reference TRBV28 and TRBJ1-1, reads DVKVTQSSRYLVKRTGEKVFLECVQDMDHENMFWYRQDPGLGLRLIYFSYDVKMKEKGDIPEGYSVSREKKERFSLILESASTNQTSMYLCASTTPIGTAHTEAFFGQGTRLTVV.

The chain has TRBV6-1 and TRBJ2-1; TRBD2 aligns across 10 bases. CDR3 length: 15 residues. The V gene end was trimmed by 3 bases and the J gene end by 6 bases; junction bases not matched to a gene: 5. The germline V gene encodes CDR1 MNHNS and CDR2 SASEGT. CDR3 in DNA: TGTGCCAGCAGTGATCCACTAGCGGGGCGCAATGAGCAGTTCTTC. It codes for CASSDPLAGRNEQFF.

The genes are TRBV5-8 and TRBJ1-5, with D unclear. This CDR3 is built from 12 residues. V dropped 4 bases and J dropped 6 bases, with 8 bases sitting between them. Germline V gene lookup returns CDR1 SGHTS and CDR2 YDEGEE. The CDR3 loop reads CASSALGQPQHF. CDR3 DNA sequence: TGTGCCAGCAGCGCGCTAGGTCAGCCCCAGCATTTT.

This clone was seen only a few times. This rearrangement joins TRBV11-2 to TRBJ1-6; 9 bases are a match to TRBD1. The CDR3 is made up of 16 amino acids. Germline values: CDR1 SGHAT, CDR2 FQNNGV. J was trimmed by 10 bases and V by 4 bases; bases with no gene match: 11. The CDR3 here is CASSSIQGQGRSPLHF. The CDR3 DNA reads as TGTGCCAGCAGCTCCATTCAAGGACAGGGGCGATCACCCCTCCACTTT.

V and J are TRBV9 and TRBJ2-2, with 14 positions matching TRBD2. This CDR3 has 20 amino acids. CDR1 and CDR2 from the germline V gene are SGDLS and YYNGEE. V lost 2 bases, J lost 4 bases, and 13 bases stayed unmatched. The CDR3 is CASSVGLAGVSSSSTGELFF. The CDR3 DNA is TGTGCCAGCAGCGTGGGACTAGCGGGAGTTTCATCGTCGAGCACCGGGGAGCTGTTTTTT.

CDR3 residues: CASSTPDRAQTQYF. In DNA form, the CDR3 reads TGTGCCAGCAGTACCCCGGACAGGGCTCAGACCCAGTACTTC. The chain employs TRBV28 and TRBJ2-5; the match to TRBD1 covers 8 bases. Germline CDR1 is MDHEN and CDR2 is SYDVKM. Germline trimming cut 5 bases from V and 6 bases from J; bases unmatched to any gene: 8. The CDR3 has 14 residues.

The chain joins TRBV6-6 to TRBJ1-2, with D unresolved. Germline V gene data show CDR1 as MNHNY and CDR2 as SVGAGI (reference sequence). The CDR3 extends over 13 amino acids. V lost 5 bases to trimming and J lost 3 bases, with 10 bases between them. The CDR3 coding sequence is TGTGCCAGCAGTCGAGGAGAGGACTATGGCTACACCTTC. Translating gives CASSRGEDYGYTF.

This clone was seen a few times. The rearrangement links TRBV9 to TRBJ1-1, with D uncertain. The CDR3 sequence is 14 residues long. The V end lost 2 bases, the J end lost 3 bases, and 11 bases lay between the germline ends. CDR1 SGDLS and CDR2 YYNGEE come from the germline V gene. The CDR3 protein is CASSVGESYTEAFF. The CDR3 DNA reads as TGTGCCAGCAGCGTCGGGGAATCGTACACTGAAGCTTTCTTT.

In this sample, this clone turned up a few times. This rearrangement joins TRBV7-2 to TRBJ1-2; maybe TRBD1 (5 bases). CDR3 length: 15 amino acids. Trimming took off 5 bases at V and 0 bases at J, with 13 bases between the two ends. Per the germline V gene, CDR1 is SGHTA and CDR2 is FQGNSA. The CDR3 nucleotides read TGTGCCAGCAGCCATATAACAGGTTCTAACTATGGCTACACCTTC. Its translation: CASSHITGSNYGYTF.

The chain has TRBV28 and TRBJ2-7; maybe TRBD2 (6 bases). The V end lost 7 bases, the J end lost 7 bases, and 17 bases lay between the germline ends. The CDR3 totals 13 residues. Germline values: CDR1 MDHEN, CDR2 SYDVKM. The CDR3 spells CASTPGGVREQYF. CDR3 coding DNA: TGTGCCAGCACACCAGGAGGGGTGCGGGAGCAGTACTTC.

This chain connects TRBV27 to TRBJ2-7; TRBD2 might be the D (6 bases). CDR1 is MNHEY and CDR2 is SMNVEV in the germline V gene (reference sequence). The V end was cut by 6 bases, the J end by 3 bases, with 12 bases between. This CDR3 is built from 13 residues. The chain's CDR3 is CASRGRGFYEQYF. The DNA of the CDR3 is TGTGCCAGCAGGGGGCGGGGCTTCTACGAGCAGTACTTC.

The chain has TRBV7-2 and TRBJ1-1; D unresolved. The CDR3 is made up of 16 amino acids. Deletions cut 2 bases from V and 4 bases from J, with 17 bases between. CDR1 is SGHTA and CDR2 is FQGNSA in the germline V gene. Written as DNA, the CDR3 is TGTGCCAGCAGCTTACTGGGGAGTCCGGGTCGCACTGAAGCTTTCTTT. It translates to CASSLLGSPGRTEAFF. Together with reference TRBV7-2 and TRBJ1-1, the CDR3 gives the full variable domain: GAGVSQSPSNKVTEKGKDVELRCDPISGHTALYWYRQSLGQGLEFLIYFQGNSAPDKSGLPSDRFSAERTGGSVSTLTIQRTQQEDSAVYLCASSLLGSPGRTEAFFGQGTRLTVV.

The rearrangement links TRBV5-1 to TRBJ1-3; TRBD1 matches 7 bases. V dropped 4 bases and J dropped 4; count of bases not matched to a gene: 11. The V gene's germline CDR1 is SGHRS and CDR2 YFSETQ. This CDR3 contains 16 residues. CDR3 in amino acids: CASSQTGPGEGNTIYF. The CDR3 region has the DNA TGCGCCAGCAGCCAGACAGGGCCAGGGGAAGGAAACACCATATATTTT.

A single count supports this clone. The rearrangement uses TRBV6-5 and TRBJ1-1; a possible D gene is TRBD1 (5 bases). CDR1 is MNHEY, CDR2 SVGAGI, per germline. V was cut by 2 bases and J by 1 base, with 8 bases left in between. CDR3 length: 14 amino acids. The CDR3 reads CASSYRGTNTEAFF. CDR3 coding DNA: TGTGCCAGCAGTTACAGGGGCACGAACACTGAAGCTTTCTTT.

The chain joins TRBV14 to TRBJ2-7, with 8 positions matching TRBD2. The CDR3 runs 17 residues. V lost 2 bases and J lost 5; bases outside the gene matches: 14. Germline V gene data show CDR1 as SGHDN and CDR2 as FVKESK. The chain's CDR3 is CASSQPRTAGVSDEQYF. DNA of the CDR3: TGTGCCAGCAGCCAACCCCGAACAGCGGGAGTTTCTGACGAGCAGTACTTC.